The rows below give T cell receptor beta chains drawn from one sample of a study of PD-1 blockade in mismatch repair-deficient tumors. Profiling relied on immunoSEQ multiplex PCR, and the TCRdb table lists in-frame clones only, not all of them. The data show about 100,000 clones, approximately 80% seen once. Sequenced material: peripheral blood, taken less than 37 weeks after starting pembrolizumab. These receptors were collected from an adult with mismatch repair-deficient cancer. The CDR3 runs from the conserved cysteine through the conserved F or W. The order of the fields is clone size, J gene, D gene, V gene, CDR3 DNA, CDR3 protein. A D gene is named only where the DNA matches it firmly. A clone size is listed for some rows: how often the clone was seen (once, few, many), or a class if it is expanded.

abundance: NA; j_gene: TRBJ2-1; d_gene: NA; v_gene: TRBV7-2; CDR3nt: TGTGCCAGCAGCTTAGGACAAGGCCAAGGCAATGAGCAGTTCTTC; CDR3aa: CASSLGQGQGNEQFF
abundance: NA; j_gene: TRBJ1-1; d_gene: TRBD1; v_gene: TRBV19; CDR3nt: TGTGCCAGTAGTCCACGACAGGGCGGTGGCACTGAAGCTTTCTTT; CDR3aa: CASSPRQGGGTEAFF
abundance: NA; j_gene: TRBJ2-7; d_gene: TRBD2; v_gene: TRBV2; CDR3nt: TGTGCCAGCACCGACATCGGCCAGCGGGAGCTCCCCGAGCAGTACTTC; CDR3aa: CASTDIGQRELPEQYF
abundance: NA; j_gene: TRBJ2-1; d_gene: TRBD2; v_gene: TRBV6-1; CDR3nt: TGTGCCAGCTCGTCCCTAGCGGGAGTGTACAATGAGCAGTTCTTC; CDR3aa: CASSSLAGVYNEQFF
abundance: NA; j_gene: TRBJ1-2; d_gene: NA; v_gene: TRBV13; CDR3nt: TGTGCCAGCAGCTTTCAAGAAATCCGGGATGGCTACACCTTC; CDR3aa: CASSFQEIRDGYTF
abundance: few; j_gene: TRBJ1-5; d_gene: NA; v_gene: TRBV7-9; CDR3nt: TGTGCCAGCAGCTCTGACCTTAGCAATCAGCCCCAGCATTTT; CDR3aa: CASSSDLSNQPQHF
abundance: once; j_gene: TRBJ1-2; d_gene: NA; v_gene: TRBV27; CDR3nt: TGTGCCAGCAGTTTCTCGAAAGGTGGTTTCGGCTACACCTTC; CDR3aa: CASSFSKGGFGYTF
abundance: NA; j_gene: TRBJ1-1; d_gene: NA; v_gene: TRBV5-1; CDR3nt: TGCGCCAGCAGCTTGAGGGAGAACACTGAAGCTTTCTTT; CDR3aa: CASSLRENTEAFF
abundance: NA; j_gene: TRBJ2-2; d_gene: TRBD1; v_gene: TRBV15; CDR3nt: TGTGCCACCAGCAGACGCCGGGACAGCACCGGGGAGCTGTTTTTT; CDR3aa: CATSRRRDSTGELFF
abundance: NA; j_gene: TRBJ2-5; d_gene: NA; v_gene: TRBV11-3; CDR3nt: TGTGCCAGCAGCCAGAGGCCAGCCCAAGAGACCCAGTACTTC; CDR3aa: CASSQRPAQETQYF
abundance: NA; j_gene: TRBJ2-1; d_gene: NA; v_gene: TRBV19; CDR3nt: TGTGCCAGTAGTATCGGGGTAGGGGCACTACCCTACAATGAGCAGTTCTTC; CDR3aa: CASSIGVGALPYNEQFF
abundance: NA; j_gene: TRBJ2-2; d_gene: NA; v_gene: TRBV10-3; CDR3nt: TGTGCCATCAGTGTATTAGGGGGTTTGAACACCGGGGAGCTGTTTTTT; CDR3aa: CAISVLGGLNTGELFF
abundance: NA; j_gene: TRBJ1-1; d_gene: TRBD1; v_gene: TRBV7-8; CDR3nt: TGTGCCAGCAGCTCCAGGGAGGGGGCAGGGACTGAAGCTTTCTTT; CDR3aa: CASSSREGAGTEAFF